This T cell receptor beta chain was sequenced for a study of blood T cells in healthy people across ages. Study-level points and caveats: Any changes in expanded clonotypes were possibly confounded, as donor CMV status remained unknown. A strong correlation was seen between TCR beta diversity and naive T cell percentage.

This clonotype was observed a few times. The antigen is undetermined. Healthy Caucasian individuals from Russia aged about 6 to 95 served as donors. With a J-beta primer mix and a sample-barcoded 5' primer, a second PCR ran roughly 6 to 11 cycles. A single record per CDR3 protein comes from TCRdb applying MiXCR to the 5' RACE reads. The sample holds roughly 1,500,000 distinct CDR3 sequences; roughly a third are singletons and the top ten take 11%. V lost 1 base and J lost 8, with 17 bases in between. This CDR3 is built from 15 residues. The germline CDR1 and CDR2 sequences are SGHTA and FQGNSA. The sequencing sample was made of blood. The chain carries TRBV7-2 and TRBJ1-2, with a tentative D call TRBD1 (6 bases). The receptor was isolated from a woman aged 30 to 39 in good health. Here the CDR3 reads CASSLGRGAGRGYTF. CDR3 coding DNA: TGTGCCAGCAGCTTAGGCCGGGGGGCCGGGAGAGGCTACACCTTC.